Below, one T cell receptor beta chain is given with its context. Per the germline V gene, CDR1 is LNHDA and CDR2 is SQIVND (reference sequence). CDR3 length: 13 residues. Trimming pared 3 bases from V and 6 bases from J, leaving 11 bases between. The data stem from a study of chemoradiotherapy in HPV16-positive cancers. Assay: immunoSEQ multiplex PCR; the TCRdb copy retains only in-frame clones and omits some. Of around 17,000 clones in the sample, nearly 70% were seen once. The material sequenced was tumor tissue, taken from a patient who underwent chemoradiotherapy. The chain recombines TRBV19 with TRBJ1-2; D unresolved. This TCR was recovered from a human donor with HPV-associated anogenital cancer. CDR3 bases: TGTGCCAGTAGTATTTCTGGTGAAAATGGCTACACCTTC. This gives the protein CASSISGENGYTF.